This T cell receptor (beta chain) originates from a study of T-cell memory formation after mild COVID-19. TCRdb reprocessed the 5' RACE reads via MiXCR and lists one record per CDR3 protein. The sample contains more than 450,000 distinct CDR3 sequences, around 17% of which appear only once. This clonotype has more than one count but fewer than ten. Its antigen is currently unknown. Whole-study findings and limits: Contracting CD8+ clones were enriched in EMRA, CD4+ mainly in CM and EM. SARS-CoV-2 specificity was not confirmed for second-wave clones peaking on day 37.

This sequence originates from an adult woman who had mild COVID-19 (a few samples of this study predate the infection). Cell type and time point are not known. Material for sequencing was PBMCs or a T cell subset sorted from them (not recorded which).

The CDR3 region is CASSWSAETQYF. In DNA, the CDR3 is TGTGCCAGCAGTTGGTCAGCGGAGACCCAGTACTTC. This chain links TRBV6-2 or TRBV6-3 with TRBJ2-5; D gene uncertain. This CDR3 has 12 amino acids. Germline CDR1 and CDR2: MNHEY and SVGEGT. V lost 4 bases to trimming and J lost 5 bases, with 8 bases between them.